The present T cell receptor beta chain was sequenced within a study of blood T cell repertoires in COVID-19. Study information: Whether acute or convalescent, the COVID-19 samples came from the United States, Italy and Spain. T cells, B-cell-depleted T cells, or PBMCs supplied cDNA or gDNA.

Source study methods: Amplification from reference gene primers served as the basis for estimated nucleated cell counts. Sequencing was performed with immunoSEQ multiplex PCR; in TCRdb, only in-frame clones are kept and a portion is missing. V and J calls and clone size are given by that table; D and trimming were obtained from the DNA. The profile covers about 110,000 clones, with over 75% appearing a single time and roughly 2.3% taken by the ten largest. Germline V gene data show CDR1 as SNHLY and CDR2 as FYNNEI. V gave up 6 bases and J gave up 1 base; unmatched junction bases: 6. The CDR3 loop spans 16 amino acids.

The V gene is TRBV2, the J gene TRBJ2-2; 9 bases are shared with TRBD1. The sample was peripheral blood. The clonotype was recovered from a human donor in a cohort sampled during active COVID-19. CDR3 region: CASSGDRVGNTGELFF. For the CDR3, the DNA is TGTGCCAGCAGCGGGGACAGGGTGGGGAACACCGGGGAGCTGTTTTTT.